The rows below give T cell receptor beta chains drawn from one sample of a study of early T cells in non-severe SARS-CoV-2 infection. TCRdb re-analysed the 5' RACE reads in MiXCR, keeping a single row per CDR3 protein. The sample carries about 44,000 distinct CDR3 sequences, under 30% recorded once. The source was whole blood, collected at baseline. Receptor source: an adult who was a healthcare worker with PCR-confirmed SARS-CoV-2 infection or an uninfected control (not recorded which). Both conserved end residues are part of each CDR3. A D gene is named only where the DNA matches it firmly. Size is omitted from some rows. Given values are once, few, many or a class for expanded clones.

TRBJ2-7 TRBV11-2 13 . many TGTGCCAGCAGCTTTCTGCTCCTGGCCGAGCAGTACTTC CASSFLLLAEQYF
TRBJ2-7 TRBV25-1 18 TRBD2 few TGTGCCAGCAGTCACCCCCCACATCGGGCGGGGGAAGCCTACGAGCAGTACTTC CASSHPPHRAGEAYEQYF
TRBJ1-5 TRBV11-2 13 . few TGTGCCAGCAGCCGCGAGGTTAATCAGCCCCAGCATTTT CASSREVNQPQHF
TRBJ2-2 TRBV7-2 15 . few TGTGCCAGCAGCCCCATGAACGCGAACACCGGGGAGCTGTTTTTT CASSPMNANTGELFF
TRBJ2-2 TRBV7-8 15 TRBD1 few TGTGCCAGCAGCCCCGGGACAGCACGGGCAGGGGAGCTGTTTTTT CASSPGTARAGELFF
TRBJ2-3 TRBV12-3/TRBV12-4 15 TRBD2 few TGTGCCAGCAGCATAGCGGGGAGAAGCACAGATACGCAGTATTTT CASSIAGRSTDTQYF
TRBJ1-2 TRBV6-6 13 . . TGTGCCAGCAGTCCAGGGCTTAACTATGGCTACACCTTC CASSPGLNYGYTF
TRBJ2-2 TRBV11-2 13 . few TGTGCCAGCAGCTTCCAGAACGCCGGGGAGCTGTTTTTT CASSFQNAGELFF
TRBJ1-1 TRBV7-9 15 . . TGTGCCAGCAGCTCGTCGACAGAAGTTAGGACTGAAGCTTTCTTT CASSSSTEVRTEAFF
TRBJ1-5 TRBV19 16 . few TGTGCCAGTAGTATGTCGGCAATGGAGGGAAATCAGCCCCAGCATTTT CASSMSAMEGNQPQHF
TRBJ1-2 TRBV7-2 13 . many TGTGCCAGCAGCCCCCAGACAGACTATGGCTACACCTTC CASSPQTDYGYTF
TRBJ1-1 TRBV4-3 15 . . TGCGCCAGCAGCCAAGATCTATGGGCAGGCACTGAAGCTTTCTTT CASSQDLWAGTEAFF
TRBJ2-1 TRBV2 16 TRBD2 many TGTGCCAGCCCTACCAGGACTAGCGGGGGGGCCGCCGAGCAGTTCTTC CASPTRTSGGAAEQFF
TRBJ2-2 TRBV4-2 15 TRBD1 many TGTGCCAGCAGGTCGACAGGGTTGAACACCGGGGAGCTGTTTTTT CASRSTGLNTGELFF
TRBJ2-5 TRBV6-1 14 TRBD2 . TGTGCCAGCAGTTCTAGCGGGGGTTCGGAGACCCAGTACTTC CASSSSGGSETQYF
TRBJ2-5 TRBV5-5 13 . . TGTGCCAGCAGCTTCCAGAGGGACGAGACCCAGTACTTC CASSFQRDETQYF
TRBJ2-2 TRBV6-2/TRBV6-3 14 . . TGTGCCAGCATCTGGAGAGTTAACACCGGGGAGCTGTTTTTT CASIWRVNTGELFF
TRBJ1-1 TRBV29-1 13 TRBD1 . TGCAGCACTTGGGACAGGATGAACACTGAAGCTTTCTTT CSTWDRMNTEAFF
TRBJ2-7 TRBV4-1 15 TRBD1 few TGCGCCAGCAGCCAGGACAGGAGCCTCTCCTACGAGCAGTACTTC CASSQDRSLSYEQYF
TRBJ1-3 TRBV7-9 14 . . TGTGCCAGCAGCTTAGACAGGGATAGAAACACCATATATTTT CASSLDRDRNTIYF
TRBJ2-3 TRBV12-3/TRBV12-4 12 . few TGTGCCAGCAGTCCGACCACAGATACGCAGTATTTT CASSPTTDTQYF
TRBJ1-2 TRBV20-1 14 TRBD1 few TGCAGTGCTAGACTGACAGGGGGCTTCTATGGCTACACCTTC CSARLTGGFYGYTF
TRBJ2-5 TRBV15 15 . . TGTGCCACCAGCGGTACCGTCCCTGGGGTGGGGACCCAGTACTTC CATSGTVPGVGTQYF
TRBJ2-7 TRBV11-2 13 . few TGTGCCAGCAGCTTGGGGACCGCGTACGAGCAGTACTTC CASSLGTAYEQYF
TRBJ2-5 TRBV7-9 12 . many TGTGCCAGCAGCTCCTACCAAGAGACCCAGTACTTC CASSSYQETQYF
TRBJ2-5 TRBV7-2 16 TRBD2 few TGTGCCAGCAGCTTGGGGACTAGCGGGGGCCAAGAGACCCAGTACTTC CASSLGTSGGQETQYF
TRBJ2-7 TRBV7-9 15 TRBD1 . TGTGCCAGCAGCTTAGATCAGGGGGTGTTCCACGAGCAGTACTTC CASSLDQGVFHEQYF
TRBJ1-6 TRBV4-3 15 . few TGCGCCAGCAGCCAAGATGAGGAGGGTAATTCACCCCTCCACTTT CASSQDEEGNSPLHF
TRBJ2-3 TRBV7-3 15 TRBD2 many TGTGCCAGCAGCTCCCAAGCGGGGGGGTCCGATACGCAGTATTTT CASSSQAGGSDTQYF
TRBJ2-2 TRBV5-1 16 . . TGCGCCAGTATCGAGACGGGGGGCCCGAACACCGGGGAGCTGTTTTTT CASIETGGPNTGELFF
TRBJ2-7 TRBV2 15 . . TGTGCCAGCAGTGAAATGGCGGCAGCAGCCTACGAGCAGTACTTC CASSEMAAAAYEQYF
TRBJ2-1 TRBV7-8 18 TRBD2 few TGTGCCAGCAGCTTAGGCGCCGGGCGGGGGAGCAAGGACAATGAGCAGTTCTTC CASSLGAGRGSKDNEQFF
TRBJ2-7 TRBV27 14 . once TGTGCCAGCAAGCTCGGGACGTTCGATTACGAGCAGTACTTC CASKLGTFDYEQYF
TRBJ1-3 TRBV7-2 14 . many TGTGCCAGCAGCGGTACGGTCTCTGGAAACACCATATATTTT CASSGTVSGNTIYF
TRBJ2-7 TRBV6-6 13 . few TGTGCCAGCAGCCACCGCGAGGGTTACGAGCAGTACTTC CASSHREGYEQYF
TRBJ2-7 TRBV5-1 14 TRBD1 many TGCGCCAGCAGCGCCGACAGGGTAACCTACGAGCAGTACTTC CASSADRVTYEQYF
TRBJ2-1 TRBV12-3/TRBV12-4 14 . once TGTGCCAGCAGTCCCCCGGGACAATACAATGAGCAGTTCTTC CASSPPGQYNEQFF
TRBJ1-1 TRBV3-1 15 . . TGTGCCAGCAGCCAGAAGGGGACCCGGAGCACTGAAGCTTTCTTT CASSQKGTRSTEAFF
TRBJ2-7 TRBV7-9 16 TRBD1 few TGTGCCAGCAGCTTAGGGACTTCGGACAGGGCGAGAGAGCAGTACTTC CASSLGTSDRAREQYF
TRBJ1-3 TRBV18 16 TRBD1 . TGTGCCAGCTCACCCTTTGGGACAGTCTCTGGAAACACCATATATTTT CASSPFGTVSGNTIYF
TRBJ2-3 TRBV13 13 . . TGTGCCAGCACGGACAGAACTTTAGATACGCAGTATTTT CASTDRTLDTQYF
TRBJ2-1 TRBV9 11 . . TGTGCCAGCAGCGCCAACAATGAGCAGTTCTTC CASSANNEQFF